These 19 T cell receptor beta chains were sequenced from one sample in a study of blood T cell repertoires in COVID-19. The method was immunoSEQ multiplex PCR; TCRdb's version includes in-frame clones alone and lacks a portion of them. The sample records approximately 50,000 clones, more than 65% being singletons. The specimen sequenced was peripheral blood. The source is a human donor in a cohort sampled during active COVID-19.

This chain links TRBV5-1 with TRBJ1-4; 7 bases agree with TRBD1. The CDR3 runs 13 residues. CDR1 SGHRS and CDR2 YFSETQ come from the germline V gene. Unmatched junction bases numbered 2, after V lost 1 base and J lost 8 bases. The CDR3 sequence is CASSLTGDEKLFF. The CDR3 DNA reads TGCGCCAGCAGCTTGACAGGGGACGAAAAACTGTTTTTT.

The chain combines TRBV19 with TRBJ1-1; 10 bases are a match to TRBD1. CDR1 and CDR2 (germline): LNHDA, SQIVND (reference sequence). The CDR3 runs to 15 residues. J lost 1 base, V lost 4 bases, and 3 bases had no gene match. CDR3 region: CASSRTGGWNTEAFF. In DNA, the CDR3 is TGTGCCAGTAGTAGGACAGGGGGATGGAACACTGAAGCTTTCTTT.

This chain links TRBV6-4 with TRBJ1-1; TRBD1 agrees at 7 bases. There are 14 residues in the CDR3. Germline values: CDR1 MRHNA, CDR2 SNTAGT. V lost 2 bases to trimming and J lost 0 bases; unmatched junction nucleotides: 0. For the CDR3, the DNA is TGTGCCAGCAGTGACGACAGGGTGAACACTGAAGCTTTCTTT. Translation: CASSDDRVNTEAFF.

The V call is TRBV9, the J call TRBJ2-3; 8 bases are shared with TRBD2. Germline CDR1 and CDR2: SGDLS and YYNGEE. CDR3 length: 15 residues. V shed 2 bases and J 5 bases; nucleotides not matched to a gene: 7. In DNA form, the CDR3 reads TGTGCCAGCAGCGTCCTTAGCGGGATCGGAGATACGCAGTATTTT. Translated, it gives CASSVLSGIGDTQYF.

This clone was detected only a few times. The rearrangement links TRBV4-1 to TRBJ2-1, with 8 bases aligning to TRBD1. The CDR3 is 16 amino acids. Germline CDR1 is MGHRA and CDR2 is YSYEKL. The junction had 12 bases not matched to a gene; V was cut back by 5 bases and J by 6 bases. CDR3 protein: CASSGLTGGGGNEQFF. In DNA, the CDR3 is TGCGCCAGCAGCGGGTTAACAGGGGGTGGAGGCAATGAGCAGTTCTTC.

The genes are TRBV5-5 and TRBJ2-3, with D maybe TRBD2 (6 bases). The germline V and J ends were trimmed by 4 bases and 5 bases, with 11 bases remaining between them. The CDR3 is 13 residues long. CDR1 and CDR2 from the germline V gene are SGHKS and YYEKEE (reference sequence). CDR3 bases: TGTGCCAGCAGCGCCTGGGGGGAAGATACGCAGTATTTT. Protein sequence: CASSAWGEDTQYF. The variable domain in full, with the rest retrieved from reference TRBV5-5 and TRBJ2-3, is DAGVTQSPTHLIKTRGQQVTLRCSPISGHKSVSWYQQVLGQGPQFIFQYYEKEERGRGNFPDRFSARQFPNYSSELNVNALLLGDSALYLCASSAWGEDTQYFGPGTRLTVL.

The genes are TRBV5-6 and TRBJ1-2; a weak D match, TRBD1 (6 bases). The CDR3 totals 16 residues. CDR1 is SGHDT and CDR2 is YYEEEE in the germline V gene. Trimming pared 2 bases from V and 4 bases from J, leaving 18 bases between. Here the CDR3 DNA reads TGTGCCAGCAGCTTAACTTCAGGGGCGAATTCCTATGGCTACACCTTC. Translation gives CASSLTSGANSYGYTF. The full variable domain, completed using reference TRBV5-6 and TRBJ1-2, is DAGVTQSPTHLIKTRGQQVTLRCSPKSGHDTVSWYQQALGQGPQFIFQYYEEEERQRGNFPDRFSGHQFPNYSSELNVNALLLGDSALYLCASSLTSGANSYGYTFGSGTRLTVV.

V and J are TRBV24-1 and TRBJ2-1; 14 nucleotides line up with TRBD2. The germline CDR1 and CDR2 sequences are KGHDR and SFDVKD. The CDR3 runs to 20 residues. The V segment lost 4 bases and the J segment 4 bases; nucleotides outside the gene matches: 14. The CDR3 sequence is CATSDPTSGLAGVGYNEQFF. The DNA of the CDR3 is TGTGCCACCAGTGACCCCACATCGGGACTAGCGGGAGTAGGGTACAATGAGCAGTTCTTC.

This chain links TRBV10-3 with TRBJ1-6, with 7 bases fitting TRBD1. The CDR3 spans 14 residues. Germline lookup yields CDR1 ENHRY and CDR2 SYGVKD. J lost 3 bases, V lost 6 bases, and 2 bases had no gene match. The CDR3 protein is CAISRDSYNSPLHF. The CDR3 bases are TGTGCCATCAGCCGGGACAGCTATAATTCACCCCTCCACTTT.

V and J are TRBV12-3 or TRBV12-4 and TRBJ1-5; D uncertain. CDR3 length: 13 residues. Trimming took off 8 bases at V and 6 bases at J, with 14 bases between the two ends. The CDR3 nucleotides are TGTGCCAGCGGGGAGGGTCCAAGTCAGCCCCAGCATTTT. Amino acid sequence: CASGEGPSQPQHF.

V is TRBV5-5 and J is TRBJ2-1; 13 bases line up with TRBD2. Germline V gene data show CDR1 as SGHKS and CDR2 as YYEKEE (reference sequence). V gave up 3 bases and J gave up 15 bases; unmatched junction bases: 9. The CDR3 consists of 14 residues. CDR3 sequence reads: CASSWTSGSDPLFF. The DNA for the CDR3 is TGTGCCAGCAGCTGGACTAGCGGGAGCGACCCGCTGTTCTTC.

V usage is TRBV5-1 and J usage is TRBJ2-1; tentatively, D is TRBD2 (6 bases). Germline loops: CDR1 SGHRS, CDR2 YFSETQ. The CDR3 length is 15 residues. Trimming removed 4 bases at V and 2 bases at J, with 13 bases between. CDR3 region: CASSAGPNTYNEQFF. CDR3 in DNA: TGCGCCAGCAGCGCGGGACCCAACACCTACAATGAGCAGTTCTTC.

The rearrangement joins TRBV6-5 to TRBJ1-3; D possibly corresponds to TRBD1 (5 bases). Germline CDR1 MNHEY, CDR2 SVGAGI. The CDR3 has 16 residues. Trimming stripped 4 bases from V and 3 bases from J, with 16 bases between. CDR3 sequence: CASSFYQGWNGNTIYF. The CDR3 bases are TGTGCCAGCAGTTTCTACCAGGGATGGAATGGAAACACCATATATTTT.

This chain connects TRBV6-5 to TRBJ2-7; 9 bases agree with TRBD2. This CDR3 comprises 16 residues. Germline CDR1 and CDR2: MNHEY and SVGAGI. Trimming at V came to 2 bases and at J to 0 bases, leaving 5 bases not matched to a gene. The CDR3 loop reads CASSYALAGHSYEQYF. The CDR3 DNA follows: TGTGCCAGCAGTTACGCGCTAGCGGGGCACTCCTACGAGCAGTACTTC.

This clone is termed medium-sized. V gene TRBV7-9 combines with J gene TRBJ2-1, with 8 bases identical to TRBD1. Germline V gene lookup returns CDR1 SEHNR and CDR2 FQNEAQ (reference sequence). After removal of 4 bases from V and 0 bases from J, the junction contained 8 bases not matched to a gene. This CDR3 comprises 17 residues. CDR3 in DNA: TGTGCCAGCAGCTCCGACAGGGGCCCTAGCTCCTACAATGAGCAGTTCTTC. It translates to CASSSDRGPSSYNEQFF.

The rearrangement joins TRBV29-1 to TRBJ2-7; 8 nucleotides align to TRBD1. CDR3 length equals 13 residues. Germline trimming cut 0 bases from V and 5 bases from J; bases unmatched to any gene: 3. The germline CDR1 and CDR2 sequences are SQVTM and ANQGSEA. CDR3 amino acids: CSVEEGGQDEQYF. The CDR3 nucleotides are TGCAGCGTTGAAGAAGGGGGACAGGACGAGCAGTACTTC.

In regard to this clone: This CDR3 is also generated by other DNA sequences in the sample. Written as DNA, the CDR3 is TGCGCCAGCAGCTTGGGACAGGGGAATGAAAAACTGTTTTTT. It encodes CASSLGQGNEKLFF. This chain uses TRBV5-1 with TRBJ1-4, with 8 bases identical to TRBD1. Trimming took 0 bases from V and 5 from J; bases not matched to a gene: 0. CDR1 and CDR2 from the germline V gene are SGHRS and YFSETQ. The CDR3 covers 14 residues.

The chain uses TRBV28 and TRBJ2-1; possible D gene TRBD1, 5 bases. Germline CDR1 MDHEN, CDR2 SYDVKM. Trimming stripped 5 bases from V and 9 bases from J, with 20 bases between. This CDR3 has 15 residues. CDR3 nucleotides: TGTGCCAGCAGTCCCCCAGGGAAAGGGGAATTTGAGCAGTTCTTC. Translation gives CASSPPGKGEFEQFF.

On this clone: The sample carries other DNA sequences with the same CDR3. The gene calls are TRBV5-4 and TRBJ1-6; 8 bases are a match to TRBD1. J was trimmed by 7 bases and V by 3 bases; bases with no gene match: 3. The CDR3 sequence is 14 residues long. Germline CDR1 is SGHNT and CDR2 is YYREEE (reference sequence). The CDR3 DNA sequence: TGTGCCAGCAGCTCAGACAGGGGAAATTCACCCCTCCACTTT. As protein: CASSSDRGNSPLHF.